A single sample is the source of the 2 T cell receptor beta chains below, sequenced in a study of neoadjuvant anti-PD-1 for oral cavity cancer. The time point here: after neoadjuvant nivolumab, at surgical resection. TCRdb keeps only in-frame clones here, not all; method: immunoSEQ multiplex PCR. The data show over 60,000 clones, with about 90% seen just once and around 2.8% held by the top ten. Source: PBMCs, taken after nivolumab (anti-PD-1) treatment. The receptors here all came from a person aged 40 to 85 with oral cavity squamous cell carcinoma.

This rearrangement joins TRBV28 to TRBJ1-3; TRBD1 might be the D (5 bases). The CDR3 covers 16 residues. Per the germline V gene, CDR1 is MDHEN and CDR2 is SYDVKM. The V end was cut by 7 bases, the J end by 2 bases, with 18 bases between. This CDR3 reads CASTGATTQPGNTIYF. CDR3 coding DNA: TGTGCCAGCACCGGGGCCACCACACAGCCTGGAAACACCATATATTTT.

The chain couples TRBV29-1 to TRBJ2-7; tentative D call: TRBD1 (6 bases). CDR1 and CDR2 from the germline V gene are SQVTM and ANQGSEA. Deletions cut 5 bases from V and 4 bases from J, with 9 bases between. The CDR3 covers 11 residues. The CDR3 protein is CSVRQVYEQYF. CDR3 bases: TGCAGCGTTCGACAGGTTTACGAGCAGTACTTC.